The 27 T cell receptor beta chains below all came from one sample that was sequenced in a study of T cell clonality in common variable immunodeficiency. Repertoires were generated with immunoSEQ multiplex PCR, while TCRdb's copy carries only in-frame clones and drops some. The sample includes some 45,000 clones, none of them occurring once. Sequenced sample: peripheral blood mononuclear cells. The receptor set was obtained from a person aged 18-70 years in good health.

This clone has ten or more counts. The read terminates 3 residues before the CDR3 end, so the remaining end is supplied by the germline J gene. The V and J genes are TRBV2 and TRBJ2-2, with 10 bases fitting TRBD1. Trimming removed 10 bases from V and 7 bases from J; junction bases left unmatched: 9. Germline V CDR1 and CDR2: SNHLY, FYNNEI. The length of the CDR3 is 14 residues. The CDR3 region is CATPDRGRGGELFF. Partial CDR3 DNA: TGTGCCACCCCAGACAGGGGGCGAGGCGGGGAG.

This clone was observed at least ten times. The read comes to an end 3 residues before the CDR3 does, leaving the germline J gene to fill in the end. V gene TRBV5-1 combines with J gene TRBJ2-7, with D possibly TRBD2 on 5 matching bases. The CDR3 loop spans 12 amino acids. In germline, CDR1 is SGHRS, CDR2 YFSETQ. Trimming shortened V by 3 bases and J by 6 bases, and 10 bases separated the two germline ends. The CDR3 region is CASSSDRGEQYF. CDR3 bases read: TGCGCCAGCAGCTCCGACCGGGGCGAG.

This clone was seen repeatedly, ten times or more. The read halts 3 residues ahead of the CDR3 end, with the missing end drawn from the germline J gene. The chain has TRBV14 and TRBJ2-6; D remains unclear. Trimming removed 1 base at V and 1 base at J, with 8 bases between. This CDR3 has 16 amino acids. Germline CDR1 SGHDN, CDR2 FVKESK. CDR3 DNA, as far as it was read: TGTGCCAGCAGCCAAGTCAGGCCTTCTGGGGCCAACGTC. Residues: CASSQVRPSGANV. The full CDR3 is CASSQVRPSGANVLTF.

The sample holds many counts of this clone. CDR3 protein: CASSLIRDWRGEQYF. The CDR3 bases that were read are TGTGCCAGCTCACTTATCCGGGACTGGAGAGGCGAG. This sequence joins TRBV18 and TRBJ2-7, with TRBD2 as a possible D gene (6 bases). Sequencing ends 3 residues short of the CDR3 end; the germline J gene provides the rest. V was pared by 4 bases and J by 6 bases, with 19 bases between. CDR1 is KGHSH and CDR2 is LQKENI in the germline V gene. The CDR3 covers 15 residues.

In its sample, this clone was seen many times. The read comes to an end 3 residues before the CDR3 does, leaving the germline J gene to fill in the end. The sample holds other DNA sequences that translate to the same CDR3. The V gene is TRBV19, the J gene TRBJ2-3; 8 bases match TRBD1. CDR3 length: 13 amino acids. Germline loops: CDR1 LNHDA, CDR2 SQIVND (reference sequence). V was pared by 4 bases and J by 5 bases, with 2 bases of the junction left unmatched. The DNA read from the CDR3 is TGTGCCAGTAGTACAGGGGGCGGAGATACG. Translating gives CASSTGGGDT. The entire CDR3 protein reads CASSTGGGDTQYF.

This clone was observed many times. The CDR3 sequence is CAISESRGNEQFF. The CDR3 DNA, read in part, is TGTGCCATCAGTGAGTCCAGGGGAAATGAG. V usage is TRBV10-3 and J usage is TRBJ2-1; D possibly corresponds to TRBD1 (6 bases). The missing CDR3 end, 3 residues past where the read stops, is filled in from the germline J gene. The CDR3 runs 13 residues. V lost 0 bases and J lost 7, with 7 bases in between. CDR1 ENHRY and CDR2 SYGVKD come from the germline V gene.

The sample holds many counts of this clone. Read coverage stops 3 residues before the CDR3 terminus; the germline J gene supplies the remainder. The chain combines TRBV7-7 with TRBJ2-5, with 8 bases that match TRBD1. The CDR3 runs 15 residues. CDR1 and CDR2 from the germline V gene are SSHAT and FNYEAQ (reference sequence). Trimming cost V 5 bases and J 2 bases; bases outside gene matches: 7. Incomplete CDR3 DNA: TGTGCCAGCAGCAGAAGGACAGGGCTACAAGAGACC. The encoded protein is CASSRRTGLQET. The entire CDR3 reads CASSRRTGLQETQYF. The whole variable domain, remainder taken from reference TRBV7-7 and TRBJ2-5, is GAGVSQSPRYKVTKRGQDVTLRCDPISSHATLYWYQQALGQGPEFLTYFNYEAQPDKSGLPSDRFSAERPEGSISTLTIQRTEQRDSAMYRCASSRRTGLQETQYFGPGTRLLVL.

This clone was counted many times. Read data end 3 residues before the CDR3 end; the end is taken from the germline J gene. This chain joins TRBV4-2 and TRBJ1-2; D is possibly TRBD1 (5 bases). The length of the CDR3 is 16 residues. Trimming pared 2 bases from V and 7 bases from J, leaving 20 bases between. Germline assignment: CDR1 LGHNA and CDR2 YNFKEQ. The sequenced part of the CDR3 DNA is TGTGCCAGCAGCCAACGCTCTGGGGGGGAGGGCACTGGC. The encoded protein is CASSQRSGGEGTG. The CDR3 reads in full as CASSQRSGGEGTGYTF.

This clone was counted many times. From the germline J gene comes the end of the CDR3, since the read stops 3 residues before it. The chain carries TRBV6-1 and TRBJ1-6; D perhaps matches TRBD1 (5 bases). Trimming removed 1 base from V and 6 bases from J, with 10 bases in between. The CDR3 consists of 15 residues. CDR1 MNHNS and CDR2 SASEGT come from the germline V gene. The CDR3 sequence: CASSEGGQINSPLHF. CDR3 DNA (partial): TGTGCCAGCAGTGAAGGGGGCCAGATTAATTCACCC.

Ten or more counts support this clone. The CDR3 goes on 3 residues after the read ends, and that part is filled in from the germline J gene. V usage is TRBV18 and J usage is TRBJ2-1; 12 nucleotides agree with TRBD2. Germline lookup yields CDR1 KGHSH and CDR2 LQKENI. V shed 0 bases, J shed 7 bases, and the junction held 4 bases outside the gene matches. This CDR3 region has 16 residues. The DNA read from the CDR3 is TGTGCCAGCTCACCACCCACTAGCGGGAGGTTTAATGAG. The encoded protein is CASSPPTSGRFNE. The full-length CDR3 reads as CASSPPTSGRFNEQFF.

This clone appeared many times. The read halts 3 residues ahead of the CDR3 end, with the missing end drawn from the germline J gene. The chain employs TRBV10-1 and TRBJ1-1; no definite D call. CDR1 and CDR2 (germline): WNHNN, SYGVQD (reference sequence). The CDR3 is made up of 15 amino acids. With 0 bases removed from V and 7 bases from J, the gap between germline ends came to 15 bases. The sequenced CDR3 bases are TGCGCCAGCAGTGAGTCGCTATCCAGCGGAATTGAA. Its protein product is CASSESLSSGIE. The entire CDR3 is CASSESLSSGIEAFF.

This clone was counted ten times or more. The read halts 3 residues ahead of the CDR3 end, with the missing end drawn from the germline J gene. The V and J genes are TRBV10-1 and TRBJ1-2; TRBD1 matches 10 bases. There are 14 residues in the CDR3. Germline V gene lookup returns CDR1 WNHNN and CDR2 SYGVQD (reference sequence). V gave up 7 bases and J gave up 6 bases; unmatched junction bases: 8. CDR3 DNA (partial): TGCGCCAGCACCCTGACAGGGGGCGAGGATGGC. Translation: CASTLTGGEDG. The full CDR3 sequence reads CASTLTGGEDGYTF.

This clone was seen at least ten times. Read coverage stops 3 residues before the CDR3 terminus; the germline J gene supplies the remainder. The chain carries TRBV4-1 and TRBJ2-1, with D possibly being TRBD2 (6 bases). The V and J ends lost 5 bases and 2 bases respectively, with 13 bases between them. This CDR3 contains 15 residues. Germline values: CDR1 MGHRA, CDR2 YSYEKL. CDR3 protein: CASSSSALPYNEQFF. The covered CDR3 bases are TGCGCCAGCAGCTCTAGCGCCTTACCCTACAATGAG.

This clone was counted ten times or more. The read comes to an end 3 residues before the CDR3 does, leaving the germline J gene to fill in the end. The chain joins TRBV19 to TRBJ2-5; D is unclear. The CDR3 has 13 amino acids. The germline CDR1 and CDR2 sequences are LNHDA and SQIVND (reference sequence). V shed 3 bases and J shed 5 bases, with 10 bases lying between them. This chain's CDR3 is CASSILVWETQYF. Incomplete CDR3 DNA: TGTGCCAGTAGTATTCTAGTCTGGGAGACC.

This clone was seen at least ten times. Read coverage stops 3 residues before the CDR3 terminus; the germline J gene supplies the remainder. The chain couples TRBV5-1 to TRBJ2-3, with 7 nucleotides matching TRBD2. The CDR3 spans 14 residues. After removal of 5 bases from V and 2 bases from J, the junction contained 5 bases not matched to a gene. Germline V lookup: CDR1 SGHRS, CDR2 YFSETQ. This CDR3 reads CASRLAGFTDTQYF. The covered CDR3 bases are TGCGCCAGCAGGTTAGCGGGCTTCACAGATACG.

As regards this clone: The read ends 3 residues early relative to the CDR3; the germline J gene fills the gap. The chain recombines TRBV7-6 with TRBJ2-1, with TRBD1 matching over 9 bases. Trimming took 3 bases from V and 4 from J; bases not matched to a gene: 13. From germline, CDR1 is SGHVS and CDR2 FNYEAQ. The CDR3 length is 18 residues. The sequenced CDR3 bases are TGTGCCAGCAGCTTGTTACCTCCGGGACAGGGTACATACAATGAG. It yields the protein CASSLLPPGQGTYNE. The CDR3, in full, reads CASSLLPPGQGTYNEQFF.

This clone was detected ten times or more. CDR3 DNA, as far as it was read: TGCAGTGCTGACGGAACAGGTGAAAAA. Its protein is CSADGTGEK. The whole CDR3 region reads CSADGTGEKLFF. This chain joins TRBV20-1 and TRBJ1-4; tentative D call: TRBD1 (5 bases). From the germline J gene comes the end of the CDR3, since the read stops 3 residues before it. The CDR3 runs 12 residues. V was cut by 5 bases and J by 7 bases, with 11 bases left in between. CDR1 is DFQATT, CDR2 SNEGSKA, per germline (reference sequence).

At least ten counts were recorded for this clone. The read stops 3 residues short of the end of the CDR3; the missing end is completed from the germline J gene. The chain couples TRBV5-1 to TRBJ1-2; the D gene is possibly TRBD1 (6 bases). Per the germline V gene, CDR1 is SGHRS and CDR2 is YFSETQ. Trimming pared 1 base from V and 6 bases from J, leaving 13 bases between. The CDR3 runs to 14 residues. CDR3 DNA (partial): TGCGCCAGCAGCTTGTCCGCAGGGGAGGATGGC. Protein sequence: CASSLSAGEDG. The full CDR3 sequence reads CASSLSAGEDGYTF.

There are many counts of this clone. The missing CDR3 end, 3 residues past where the read stops, is filled in from the germline J gene. The chain combines TRBV5-6 with TRBJ1-5; tentatively, D is TRBD1 (5 bases). The germline V gene has CDR1 SGHDT and CDR2 YYEEEE. The length of the CDR3 is 15 residues. The V end lost 3 bases, the J end lost 5 bases, and 15 bases lay between the germline ends. The DNA read from the CDR3 is TGTGCCAGCAGCTCTTGGGGGGAGGACTATCAGCCC. This encodes CASSSWGEDYQP. The CDR3 as a whole reads CASSSWGEDYQPQHF. The complete variable domain, with remaining parts taken from reference TRBV5-6 and TRBJ1-5, reads DAGVTQSPTHLIKTRGQQVTLRCSPKSGHDTVSWYQQALGQGPQFIFQYYEEEERQRGNFPDRFSGHQFPNYSSELNVNALLLGDSALYLCASSSWGEDYQPQHFGDGTRLSIL.

This clone was recorded at least ten times. Read data end 3 residues before the CDR3 end; the end is taken from the germline J gene. This chain joins TRBV6-2 or TRBV6-3 and TRBJ2-3; 7 bases are shared with TRBD1. CDR1 is MNHEY, CDR2 SVGEGT, per germline. The CDR3 totals 14 residues. The V and J ends lost 5 bases and 1 base, in that order; junction bases with no gene match: 3. The part of the CDR3 DNA that was read is TGTGCCAGCAGTATAGGACAGGGCACAGATACG. It is translated as CASSIGQGTDT. The complete CDR3 reads CASSIGQGTDTQYF.

This clone occurred many times. The CDR3 end is not reached by the read, which stops 3 residues before it; the germline J gene fills it in. V usage is TRBV11-2 and J usage is TRBJ2-7, with a tentative D call TRBD1 (5 bases). Germline CDR1 is SGHAT and CDR2 is FQNNGV. The length of the CDR3 is 15 residues. The ends were cut back, 5 bases at V and 1 base at J, with 15 bases in the middle. The CDR3 region is CASSKTQVMSYEQYF. Partial CDR3 DNA: TGTGCCAGCAGCAAGACACAGGTTATGTCCTACGAG.

This clone is labeled medium-sized. CDR3: CASTPSGGINYGYTF. CDR3 DNA, as far as it was read: TGTGCCAGTACTCCATCCGGCGGGATTAACTATGGC. The rearrangement uses TRBV19 and TRBJ1-2, with D uncertain. The observed sequence ends 3 residues before the CDR3 terminus, with the missing tail filled in from the germline J gene. Deletions cut 7 bases from V and 1 base from J, with 16 bases between. CDR1 LNHDA and CDR2 SQIVND come from the germline V gene (reference sequence). CDR3 length equals 15 residues.

This clone appeared many times. Read coverage stops 3 residues before the CDR3 terminus; the germline J gene supplies the remainder. The J gene is TRBJ2-1, the V gene TRBV5-6; D uncertain. The CDR3 runs 15 residues. Germline assignment: CDR1 SGHDT and CDR2 YYEEEE. V shed 0 bases and J shed 5 bases, with 12 bases lying between them. Here the CDR3 reads CASSLEQFAHNEQFF. CDR3 bases read: TGTGCCAGCAGCTTGGAACAGTTCGCCCACAATGAG.

This clone showed up just a few times. Read data end 3 residues before the CDR3 end; the end is taken from the germline J gene. This chain links TRBV7-2 with TRBJ1-4; D remains ambiguous. Trimming stripped 4 bases from V and 4 bases from J, with 10 bases between. Germline assignment: CDR1 SGHTA and CDR2 FQGNSA. This CDR3 spans 14 amino acids. CDR3 DNA (partial): TGTGCCAGCAGCTATTCGACAATTAATGAAAAA. Residues: CASSYSTINEK. The whole CDR3 region reads CASSYSTINEKLFF.

This clone was found many times. The read halts 3 residues ahead of the CDR3 end, with the missing end drawn from the germline J gene. This rearrangement joins TRBV5-1 to TRBJ2-4, with D unresolved. Trimming left V 0 bases short and J 8 bases short, with 9 bases between. Germline V gene lookup returns CDR1 SGHRS and CDR2 YFSETQ. The CDR3 has 13 amino acids. The DNA read from the CDR3 is TGCGCCAGCAGCTTGGATCAAAGGGACATT. It encodes CASSLDQRDI. The entire CDR3 sequence reads CASSLDQRDIQYF.

With regard to this clone: The observed sequence ends 3 residues before the CDR3 terminus, with the missing tail filled in from the germline J gene. This chain connects TRBV10-2 to TRBJ2-2; 10 bases map to TRBD2. J lost 5 bases, V lost 4 bases, and 4 bases had no gene match. The germline CDR1 and CDR2 sequences are WSHSY and SAAADI. The CDR3 extends over 15 amino acids. The CDR3 region is CASSGKAGGTGELFF. The CDR3 bases that were read are TGCGCCAGCAGTGGAAAAGCGGGAGGGACCGGGGAG.

This clone was recorded at least ten times. The read comes to an end 3 residues before the CDR3 does, leaving the germline J gene to fill in the end. The chain couples TRBV30 to TRBJ1-4, with D perhaps TRBD1 (6 bases). CDR3 length equals 14 residues. Germline V gene sequence: CDR1 GTSNPN, CDR2 SVGIG (reference sequence). With 0 bases removed from V and 4 bases from J, the gap between germline ends came to 9 bases. The CDR3 DNA, read in part, is TGTGCCTGGAGTGTACAGGGCTATAATGAAAAA. The encoded protein is CAWSVQGYNEK. The entire CDR3 protein reads CAWSVQGYNEKLFF.